The T cell receptor beta chain under discussion was sequenced for a study of human T cells and chemical hapten exposure. Across the whole study: Patients having alopecia areata, totalis or universalis were mostly female.

Findings and limits, study-wide: Donors in the study had alopecia, meaning their immune response may differ from healthy people's. No shift was seen in TCRs above 1 in 1000 frequency with DPC sensitization.

This clonotype was seen ten or more times. Its antigen is unidentified. Documented time point: pre-sensitization, week 0. Treatment given: therapeutic diphenylcyclopropenone sensitization with weekly scalp DPC. Blood was drawn before each patch test was applied. TCRdb analysed the RACE reads with MiXCR anew, one entry per CDR3 protein. The data contain over 300,000 distinct CDR3 sequences, roughly 4.6% of them singletons. The sequencing here drew on whole blood, taken in connection with sensitization to the hapten diphenylcyclopropenone (DPC). The origin of this receptor is a woman aged 45-65 years with alopecia areata. Some clones in this sample may be carry-over from other donors' samples.

The CDR3 DNA follows: TGTGCCAGCAGCGACGTTATCCGCGGCACAGATACGCAGTATTTT. It encodes CASSDVIRGTDTQYF. The V gene is TRBV28, the J gene TRBJ2-3; D is undetermined. Germline V gene data show CDR1 as MDHEN and CDR2 as SYDVKM. V was clipped by 6 bases and J by 1 base, with 14 bases between them. The CDR3 runs to 15 residues.